The present entry profiles one TCR beta chain with its context. The data are from a study of blood T cell repertoires in COVID-19. Study overall: Italy, Spain and the United States were the sources of the convalescent and acute COVID-19 samples. The cDNA or gDNA used as material had been derived from T cells, B-cell-depleted T cells, or PBMCs.

CDR3 length: 15 residues. V lost 1 base, J lost 0 bases, and 7 bases lay in between. Germline CDR1 and CDR2: MGHRA and YSYEKL. Authors' analysis steps: Reference gene primer amplification gave nucleated cell count estimates. The method was immunoSEQ multiplex PCR; TCRdb's version includes in-frame clones alone and lacks a portion of them. V, J and clone size were drawn from that table, and D and trimming were deduced from the DNA. The table includes fewer than 150,000 clones, around 86% detected once. Sequencing used peripheral blood. The origin of this receptor is a woman older than 75 with acute or convalescent COVID-19. V is TRBV4-1 and J is TRBJ2-1; no clear D gene. The CDR3 region has the DNA TGCGCCAGCAGCCAAGTACAAAGCTCCTACAATGAGCAGTTCTTC. Translating gives CASSQVQSSYNEQFF.